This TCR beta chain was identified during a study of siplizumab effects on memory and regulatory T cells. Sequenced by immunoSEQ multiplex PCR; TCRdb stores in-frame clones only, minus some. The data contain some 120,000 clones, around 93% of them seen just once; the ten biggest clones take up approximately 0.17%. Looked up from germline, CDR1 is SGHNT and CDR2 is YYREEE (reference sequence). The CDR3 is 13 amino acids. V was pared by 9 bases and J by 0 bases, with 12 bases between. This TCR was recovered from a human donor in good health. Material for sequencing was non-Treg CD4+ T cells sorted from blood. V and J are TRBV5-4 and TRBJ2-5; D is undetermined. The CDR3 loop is CATRLEYQETQYF. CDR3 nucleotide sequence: TGTGCCACTCGCTTAGAATACCAAGAGACCCAGTACTTC.